This T cell receptor beta chain comes out of a study of early T cells in non-severe SARS-CoV-2 infection. Study background: Chains from this unsorted whole-blood bulk RNA could not be paired.

To note about this clonotype: As yet, its antigen is unknown.

The TCR library protocol was used to attach unique molecular identifiers. These identifiers were attached to individual cDNA molecules. TCRdb itself ran the 5' RACE reads through MiXCR, one entry per CDR3 protein. The sample lists approximately 62,000 distinct CDR3 sequences, around 12% occurring once. From germline, CDR1 is MNHNY and CDR2 SVGAGI (reference sequence). The ends lost 7 bases at V and 6 bases at J; junction bases unmatched: 10. CDR3 length: 14 residues. General observations from the study: Matching with VDJdb favored anti-spike CD8 responses (missing private and CD4 specificities).

The chain is built from TRBV6-6 and TRBJ2-3, with 7 bases lining up with TRBD2. The clonotype originates from an adult who was a healthcare worker with PCR-confirmed SARS-CoV-2 infection or an uninfected control (not recorded which). The sample comprised whole blood. The DNA of the CDR3 is TGTGCCAGCACGCTCGGGGGGTCACAGGATACGCAGTATTTT. It codes for CASTLGGSQDTQYF.